These 9 T cell receptor beta chains came from one sample sequenced in a study of PD-L1 blockade in urothelial cancer. Clones were sequenced by immunoSEQ multiplex PCR, and TCRdb holds only the in-frame ones, with some missing. The sample yields 85,000 to 100,000 clones, 90% to 95% seen once. The sequencing here drew on PBMCs, taken around atezolizumab (anti-PD-L1) treatment. The receptors were sampled from a man between 60 and 75 years old with urothelial cancer.

Only one count was recorded for this clone. This chain connects TRBV30 to TRBJ2-7, with 12 bases identical to TRBD2. Trimming took 4 bases from V and 5 from J; bases not matched to a gene: 6. The CDR3 runs 14 residues. CDR1 GTSNPN and CDR2 SVGIG come from the germline V gene (reference sequence). The CDR3 loop reads CAWTSTSGGNEQYF. The CDR3 DNA sequence: TGTGCCTGGACGTCGACTAGCGGGGGAAACGAGCAGTACTTC.

The sample holds a few counts of this clone. The chain has TRBV28 and TRBJ1-2, with 10 bases aligning to TRBD1. With 8 bases clipped from V and 3 bases from J, the junction kept 9 bases outside the gene matches. The CDR3 is made up of 15 amino acids. The germline V gene encodes CDR1 MDHEN and CDR2 SYDVKM. The CDR3 is CASLVAGTGDYGYTF. The CDR3 DNA follows: TGTGCCAGCCTTGTGGCCGGGACAGGGGACTATGGCTACACCTTC.

The J gene is TRBJ1-3, the V gene TRBV25-1; 7 bases agree with TRBD1. Trimming removed 8 bases from V and 0 bases from J; junction bases left unmatched: 1. CDR1 is MGHDK, CDR2 SYGVNS, per germline. CDR3 length: 13 amino acids. CDR3 in amino acids: CASGQVSGNTIYF. The CDR3 DNA reads TGTGCCAGCGGACAGGTCTCTGGAAACACCATATATTTT.

The genes are TRBV9 and TRBJ2-1, with D tentatively TRBD1 (6 bases). V was pared by 5 bases and J by 0 bases, with 12 bases between. This CDR3 region has 15 residues. The germline CDR1 and CDR2 sequences are SGDLS and YYNGEE. The CDR3 sequence is CASSSGTSSYNEQFF. Written as DNA, the CDR3 is TGTGCCAGCAGTTCCGGGACAAGCTCCTACAATGAGCAGTTCTTC.

This sequence joins TRBV18 and TRBJ2-7; 8 positions match TRBD2. The V and J ends lost 0 bases and 3 bases, in that order; junction bases with no gene match: 10. The germline gives CDR1 KGHSH, CDR2 LQKENI. The CDR3 is 17 residues long. The CDR3 nucleotides read TGTGCCAGCTCACCACCGGTTACCGGGGGGGCCATCTACGAGCAGTACTTC. Translating gives CASSPPVTGGAIYEQYF.

This chain links TRBV4-1 with TRBJ2-2, with TRBD1 identical over 8 bases. Germline V gives CDR1 MGHRA, CDR2 YSYEKL. The CDR3 runs 18 residues. Losses at the gene ends were 3 bases for V and 6 bases for J; bases not matched to a gene: 15. The CDR3 here is CASSHRTGGVSSSGELFF. In DNA, the CDR3 is TGCGCCAGCAGCCACCGAACAGGGGGAGTTTCGAGTTCCGGGGAGCTGTTTTTT.

The J gene is TRBJ2-1, the V gene TRBV4-2, with TRBD2 matching 9 bases. Germline V lookup: CDR1 LGHNA, CDR2 YNFKEQ. V lost 1 base to trimming and J lost 9 bases; unmatched junction nucleotides: 4. This CDR3 is built from 14 residues. Here the CDR3 reads CASSQVGTSFEQFF. CDR3 in DNA: TGTGCCAGCAGCCAAGTGGGGACTAGCTTTGAGCAGTTCTTC.

This chain connects TRBV27 to TRBJ2-3; 7 bases are a match to TRBD2. With V trimmed by 5 bases and J by 11 bases, 19 bases remained unmatched. This CDR3 spans 16 amino acids. Germline V lookup: CDR1 MNHEY, CDR2 SMNVEV (reference sequence). Here the CDR3 DNA reads TGTGCCAGCAGTGCCTCTAGCGGCCCGGGCTACCGGGGGCAGTATTTT. This encodes CASSASSGPGYRGQYF.

The chain combines TRBV10-3 with TRBJ2-5; 7 bases map to TRBD1. Trimming cost V 3 bases and J 5 bases; bases outside gene matches: 9. Germline CDR1 ENHRY, CDR2 SYGVKD. The CDR3 length is 15 residues. The CDR3 DNA follows: TGTGCCATCAGTGATGACAGGGTAGGAAGGGAGACCCAGTACTTC. Amino acids: CAISDDRVGRETQYF.